This entry concerns a single TCR beta chain. The sample originates from a study of blood T cell repertoires in COVID-19. Study processing details: Using reference gene primer amplification, nucleated cell counts were estimated. Clones were sequenced by immunoSEQ multiplex PCR, and TCRdb holds only the in-frame ones, with some missing. V and J calls and clone size are as listed in that table; D and trimming were resolved from the DNA. In the table there are 200,000 to 250,000 clones, approximately 86% of which are singletons. The CDR3 sequence is 17 residues long. Between the trimmed V and J ends, which lost 2 bases and 2 bases, there was a span of 18 bases. Germline V gene lookup returns CDR1 LGHNA and CDR2 YSLEER.

The V call is TRBV4-3, the J call TRBJ2-5; the D gene is possibly TRBD2 (6 bases). Sequencing was performed on peripheral blood. The TCR originated in a woman aged 25 to 39 with COVID-19, enrolled during active disease. The CDR3 loop is CASSQIGGLAGQETQYF. The CDR3 region has the DNA TGCGCCAGCAGCCAAATCGGAGGGCTGGCGGGTCAAGAGACCCAGTACTTC.